The rows below give T cell receptor beta chains drawn from one sample of a study of blood T cell repertoires in COVID-19. The protocol was immunoSEQ multiplex PCR, while the TCRdb copy is restricted to in-frame clones and leaves out a portion. There are about 160,000 clones in the sample; less than 90% occur only once, and roughly 7.3% lies in the top ten. Sequencing was done on a sample of PBMCs or T cells enriched from blood (not recorded which). Receptors originate from a woman aged 50 to 65 who had recovered from COVID-19. CDR3s include the opening cysteine and the closing phenylalanine or tryptophan. A D gene is named only where the DNA matches it firmly. Some rows have no size entry. The others give once, few or many, or a class for an expanded clone.

CDR3	DNA	V	size	D	J
CASLEGGRFEKLFF	TGTGCCAGCTTGGAGGGGGGGCGCTTTGAAAAACTGTTTTTT	TRBV28	NA	NA	TRBJ1-4
CASSQVSLAGYGRNEQFF	TGCGCCAGCAGCCAAGTTAGTCTAGCGGGGTATGGCAGGAATGAGCAGTTCTTC	TRBV4-1	many	TRBD2	TRBJ2-1
CASSTDRDQPQHF	TGTGCCAGCAGTACGGACAGGGATCAGCCCCAGCATTTT	TRBV12-3/TRBV12-4	NA	TRBD1	TRBJ1-5
CASSEWTGPGNTIYF	TGTGCCAGCAGCGAGTGGACAGGTCCTGGAAACACCATATATTTT	TRBV7-8	NA	TRBD1	TRBJ1-3
CASIQGGVGGYTF	TGTGCCAGCATCCAAGGGGGGGTAGGTGGCTACACCTTC	TRBV7-9	NA	NA	TRBJ1-2
CASSLGQGASYEQYF	TGTGCCAGCAGTCTAGGACAGGGGGCTTCCTACGAGCAGTACTTC	TRBV27	NA	TRBD1	TRBJ2-7
CASSQDATSTDTQYF	TGCGCCAGCAGCCAAGATGCGACTAGCACAGATACGCAGTATTTT	TRBV4-3	once	NA	TRBJ2-3
CASSQDLPGRNTGELFF	TGTGCCAGCAGCCAAGACCTGCCCGGGAGAAACACCGGGGAGCTGTTTTTT	TRBV3-1/TRBV3-2	NA	NA	TRBJ2-2
CASSLGGTSGTSYEQYF	TGCGCCAGCAGCTTGGGAGGGACTAGCGGGACTTCCTACGAGCAGTACTTC	TRBV5-1	NA	TRBD2	TRBJ2-7
CASSADSSNSPLHF	TGTGCCAGCAGTGCGGACAGCTCAAATTCACCCCTCCACTTT	TRBV2	NA	NA	TRBJ1-6
CASGMGGPKDPRFF	TGTGCCAGCGGCATGGGGGGGCCTAAAGACCCTCGGTTCTTC	TRBV19	NA	NA	TRBJ2-1
CATSDVSKSYEQYF	TGTGCCACCAGTGACGTGAGCAAATCCTACGAGCAGTACTTC	TRBV24-1	NA	NA	TRBJ2-7
CATGGGLYEQYF	TGTGCCACTGGGGGGGGTCTCTACGAGCAGTACTTC	TRBV7-9	NA	TRBD2	TRBJ2-7
CASRQGNQPQHF	TGTGCCAGCAGGCAGGGGAATCAGCCCCAGCATTTT	TRBV7-3	NA	NA	TRBJ1-5
CASSLEGRDQPQHF	TGCGCCAGCAGCCTGGAAGGGAGGGATCAGCCCCAGCATTTT	TRBV5-1	many	NA	TRBJ1-5
CASSAAGQGDTQYF	TGTGCCAGCAGTGCAGCGGGACAGGGAGATACGCAGTATTTT	TRBV6-1	NA	TRBD1	TRBJ2-3
CASSLVGGANEQFF	TGTGCCAGCAGCTTAGTAGGGGGAGCGAATGAGCAGTTCTTC	TRBV11-2	NA	NA	TRBJ2-1
CASSQQGGVSYEQYF	TGTGCCAGCAGCCAACAGGGGGGGGTGTCCTACGAGCAGTACTTC	TRBV7-2	once	NA	TRBJ2-7
CASKGGGAEAFF	TGTGCCAGCAAAGGGGGTGGCGCTGAAGCTTTCTTT	TRBV6-5	NA	NA	TRBJ1-1
CASSGRTQTNNSPLHF	TGTGCCAGCAGTGGGAGAACACAGACGAATAATTCACCCCTCCACTTT	TRBV6-2/TRBV6-3	NA	NA	TRBJ1-6
CASTPGTGRYQPQHF	TGTGCCAGCACCCCCGGGACAGGGCGGTATCAGCCCCAGCATTTT	TRBV28	NA	TRBD1	TRBJ1-5
CASSYSNGGGYTF	TGTGCCAGCAGTTACTCGAATGGGGGCGGCTACACCTTC	TRBV6-2/TRBV6-3	NA	NA	TRBJ1-2
CASSGGTGRNTGELFF	TGTGCCAGCAGCGGGGGGACAGGGAGAAATACCGGGGAGCTGTTTTTT	TRBV5-5	NA	TRBD1	TRBJ2-2
CATSRDPLGQGTNEKLFF	TGTGCCACCAGCAGAGATCCTCTGGGGCAGGGCACTAATGAAAAACTGTTTTTT	TRBV15	many	NA	TRBJ1-4
CASSTISFSEQFF	TGTGCCAGTAGCACGATTAGCTTCAGTGAGCAGTTCTTC	TRBV19	once	NA	TRBJ2-1
CASSVDGGGAPYEQYF	TGTGCCAGCAGCGTAGATGGAGGCGGGGCTCCCTACGAGCAGTACTTC	TRBV9	NA	NA	TRBJ2-7
CASSPRLETGKLANYGYTF	TGTGCCAGCAGCCCCCGCCTAGAGACAGGCAAATTAGCTAACTATGGCTACACCTTC	TRBV7-9	NA	NA	TRBJ1-2
CASSPPHRVVGSPLHF	TGTGCCAGCAGTCCCCCCCACAGGGTCGTGGGGTCACCCCTCCACTTT	TRBV28	NA	NA	TRBJ1-6
CASSGGTGGKGYTF	TGTGCCAGCAGCGGCGGGACAGGGGGTAAGGGCTACACCTTC	TRBV13	NA	TRBD1	TRBJ1-2
CASSFLLRDEQYF	TGTGCCAGCAGTTTCTTGCTAAGAGACGAGCAGTACTTC	TRBV28	NA	NA	TRBJ2-7